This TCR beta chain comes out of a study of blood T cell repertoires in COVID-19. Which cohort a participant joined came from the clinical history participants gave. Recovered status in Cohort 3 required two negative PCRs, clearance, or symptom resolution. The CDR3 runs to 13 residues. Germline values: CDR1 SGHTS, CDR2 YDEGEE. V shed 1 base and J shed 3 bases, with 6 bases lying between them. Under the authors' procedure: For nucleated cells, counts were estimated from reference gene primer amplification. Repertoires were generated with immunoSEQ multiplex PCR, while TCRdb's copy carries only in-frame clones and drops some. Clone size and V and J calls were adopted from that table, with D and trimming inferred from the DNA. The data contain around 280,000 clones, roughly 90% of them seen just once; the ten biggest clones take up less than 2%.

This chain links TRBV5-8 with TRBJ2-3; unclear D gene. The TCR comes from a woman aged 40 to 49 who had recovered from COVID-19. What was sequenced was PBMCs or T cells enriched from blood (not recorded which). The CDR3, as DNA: TGTGCCAGCAGCTTGTATACTACAGATACGCAGTATTTT. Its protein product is CASSLYTTDTQYF.